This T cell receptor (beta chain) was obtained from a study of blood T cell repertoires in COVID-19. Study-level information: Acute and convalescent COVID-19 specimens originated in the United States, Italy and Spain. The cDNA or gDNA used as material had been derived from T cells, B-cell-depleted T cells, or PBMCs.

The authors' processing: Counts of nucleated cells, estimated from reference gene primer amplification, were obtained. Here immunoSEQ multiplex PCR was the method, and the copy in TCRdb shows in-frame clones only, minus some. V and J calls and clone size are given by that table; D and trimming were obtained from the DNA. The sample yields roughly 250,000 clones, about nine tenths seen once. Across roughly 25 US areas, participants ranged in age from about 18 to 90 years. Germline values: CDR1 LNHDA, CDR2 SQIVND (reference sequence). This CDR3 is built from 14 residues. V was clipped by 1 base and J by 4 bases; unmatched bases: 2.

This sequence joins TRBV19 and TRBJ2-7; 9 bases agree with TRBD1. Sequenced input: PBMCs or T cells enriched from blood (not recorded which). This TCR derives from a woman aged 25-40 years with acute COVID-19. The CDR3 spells CASSIGDREYEQYF. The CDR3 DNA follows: TGTGCCAGTAGTATAGGGGACAGGGAATACGAGCAGTACTTC.